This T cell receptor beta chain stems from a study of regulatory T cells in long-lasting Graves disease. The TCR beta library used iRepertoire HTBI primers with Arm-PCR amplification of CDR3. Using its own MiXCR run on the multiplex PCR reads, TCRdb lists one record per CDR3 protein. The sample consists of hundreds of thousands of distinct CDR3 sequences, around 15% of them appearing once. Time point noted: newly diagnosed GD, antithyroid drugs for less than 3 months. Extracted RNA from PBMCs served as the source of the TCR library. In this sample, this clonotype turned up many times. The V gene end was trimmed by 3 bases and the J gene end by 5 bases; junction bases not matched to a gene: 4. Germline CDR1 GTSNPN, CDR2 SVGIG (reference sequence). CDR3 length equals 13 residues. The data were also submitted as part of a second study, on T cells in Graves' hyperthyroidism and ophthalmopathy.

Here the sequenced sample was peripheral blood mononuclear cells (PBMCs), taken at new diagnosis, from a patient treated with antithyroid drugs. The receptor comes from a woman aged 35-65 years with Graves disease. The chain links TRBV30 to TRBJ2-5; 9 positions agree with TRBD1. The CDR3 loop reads CAWRGQGVETQYF. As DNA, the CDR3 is TGTGCCTGGAGGGGACAGGGAGTGGAGACCCAGTACTTC.